Detailed here is one T cell receptor beta chain. Antigen: not known. The sample is drawn from a study of monozygotic twins with inflammatory bowel disease. The authors ran two nested PCRs of around 15 and 9 cycles on TCRalpha and TCRbeta cDNA. TCRdb re-called the 5' RACE reads and catalogs CDR3 proteins one per entry, DNA excluded. There are 300,000 to 400,000 distinct CDR3 sequences in the sample, with 2% to 2.5% held by the top ten. Study findings and constraints: A reduction in TCRbeta diversity (inverse Simpson) was seen in IBD patients relative to healthy co-twins. Researchers report that IBD patients shared fewer clonotypes with others than healthy twins, especially amid disease activity.

The clonotype originates from a human donor with ulcerative colitis or Crohn's disease, or a healthy co-twin of an affected twin (not recorded which). The sequencing input was blood.

The chain's CDR3 is CASSSGTGTSLSNQPQHF. V and J are TRBV11-1 and TRBJ1-5; as DNA is missing, the TRBD1 call by TCRdb cannot be tested. Germline V gives CDR1 SGHAT, CDR2 FQDESV (reference sequence). The CDR3 loop spans 18 amino acids.